Below, 13 T cell receptor beta chains from the same sample are listed, as sequenced in a study of T-cell reconstitution after alpha-beta-depleted transplantation in children. A TCRbeta library incorporating unique molecular identifiers was prepared. TCRdb re-called the PCR reads with MiXCR, one entry per CDR3 protein. Among fewer than 700,000 distinct CDR3 sequences listed, 13% were seen once. The material was PBMCs, mostly from graft donor cells, obtained 360 days after TCRalphabeta/CD19-depleted stem cell transplant. These receptors all come from a male patient younger than 18 who had a stem cell transplant for acute myeloid leukemia, so the T cells may come from the graft donor.

This clonotype was observed at least ten times. The J gene is TRBJ2-1, the V gene TRBV5-1; possible D gene TRBD1, 5 bases. V dropped 2 bases and J dropped 8 bases, with 17 bases sitting between them. CDR1 and CDR2 (germline): SGHRS, YFSETQ. The CDR3 runs 15 residues. Here the CDR3 reads CASSLDSFPTDEQFF. The CDR3 region has the DNA TGCGCCAGCAGCTTAGACAGCTTCCCTACGGATGAGCAGTTCTTC.

The chain links TRBV2 to TRBJ2-3; unclear D gene. Trimming left V 4 bases short and J 5 bases short, with 7 bases between. There are 12 residues in the CDR3. Germline CDR1 SNHLY, CDR2 FYNNEI. The CDR3 loop is CASSVQEDTQYF. In DNA, the CDR3 is TGTGCCAGCAGTGTTCAGGAAGATACGCAGTATTTT.

The rearrangement links TRBV27 to TRBJ1-2; TRBD1 is a possible D gene (5 bases). The V end lost 0 bases, the J end lost 9 bases, and 8 bases lay between the germline ends. The germline V gene encodes CDR1 MNHEY and CDR2 SMNVEV (reference sequence). The CDR3 loop spans 12 amino acids. The DNA for the CDR3 is TGTGCCAGCAGTTTATCGGGGGTTAGCTACACCTTC. Protein product: CASSLSGVSYTF.

On this clonotype: A much larger clone lies one base from this, so it may be a read error. J is TRBJ2-2 and V is TRBV2; either TRBD1 or TRBD2 may fit D (5 bases each). CDR1 is SNHLY and CDR2 is FYNNEI in the germline V gene. This CDR3 is 17 amino acids long. The DNA for the CDR3 is TGTGCCAGCTGTGAAATTTTGGGGACGACGAACACCGGGGAGCTGTTTTTT. It codes for CASCEILGTTNTGELFF.

The chain recombines TRBV29-1 with TRBJ2-1, with 7 bases aligning to TRBD2. CDR3 length: 12 residues. Germline V gene lookup returns CDR1 SQVTM and CDR2 ANQGSEA. V shed 7 bases and J 3 bases; nucleotides not matched to a gene: 3. The chain's CDR3 is CSAAGDYNEQFF. The CDR3 coding sequence is TGCAGCGCCGCGGGAGACTACAATGAGCAGTTCTTC.

The CDR3 reads CASSLVGSPTDTQYF. In DNA form, the CDR3 reads TGTGCCAGCAGCTTAGTCGGGAGTCCCACAGATACGCAGTATTTT. The V gene is TRBV11-2, the J gene TRBJ2-3; possible D gene TRBD2, 6 bases. The germline V gene encodes CDR1 SGHAT and CDR2 FQNNGV. Deletions cut 1 base from V and 2 bases from J, with 10 bases between. The CDR3 contains 15 residues.

This clonotype has only a few counts. V and J are TRBV5-1 and TRBJ2-2, with D possibly matching TRBD1 (6 bases). This CDR3 is built from 19 residues. Trimming removed 3 bases at V and 3 bases at J, with 24 bases between. CDR1 and CDR2 from the germline V gene are SGHRS and YFSETQ. CDR3 region: CASSSRPRTAARDTGELFF. The CDR3 coding sequence is TGCGCCAGCAGCTCCCGCCCCCGGACAGCAGCACGGGACACCGGGGAGCTGTTTTTT. The full variable domain, completed using reference TRBV5-1 and TRBJ2-2, is KAGVTQTPRYLIKTRGQQVTLSCSPISGHRSVSWYQQTPGQGLQFLFEYFSETQRNKGNFPGRFSGRQFSNSRSEMNVSTLELGDSALYLCASSSRPRTAARDTGELFFGEGSRLTVL.

V is TRBV6-4 and J is TRBJ2-1; possibly TRBD1 or TRBD2 for D (5 bases each). The germline gives CDR1 MRHNA, CDR2 SNTAGT. The length of the CDR3 is 14 residues. Trimming left V 2 bases short and J 8 bases short, with 13 bases between. The CDR3 loop is CASSDLGTPYEQFF. As DNA, the CDR3 is TGTGCCAGCAGTGACCTGGGGACCCCATATGAGCAGTTCTTC.

The chain recombines TRBV18 with TRBJ2-2; D call uncertain. This CDR3 has 16 amino acids. Germline values: CDR1 KGHSH, CDR2 LQKENI. V lost 4 bases to trimming and J lost 5 bases, with 17 bases between them. The CDR3 spells CASSLSMLVLTGELFF. The DNA of the CDR3 is TGTGCCAGCTCACTTTCGATGTTGGTTTTAACCGGGGAGCTGTTTTTT.

The rearrangement joins TRBV18 to TRBJ2-2; tentatively, D is TRBD2 (6 bases). Trimming removed 3 bases at V and 11 bases at J, with 22 bases between. Germline CDR1 and CDR2: KGHSH and LQKENI. The CDR3 consists of 16 residues. As DNA, the CDR3 is TGTGCCAGCTCACCCCGGGGGAATAGCGGTGGCGGAGAGCTGTTTTTT. As protein: CASSPRGNSGGGELFF.

The chain is built from TRBV24-1 and TRBJ1-5; 7 bases align to TRBD1. The CDR3 has 13 residues. The germline V gene has CDR1 KGHDR and CDR2 SFDVKD. The J segment lost 6 bases and the V segment lost 9 bases, leaving 7 bases of the junction unmatched. CDR3 sequence (DNA): TGTGCCACCCATGACAGGGAGGGTCAGCCCCAGCATTTT. Translation gives CATHDREGQPQHF.

This clonotype was seen repeatedly, ten times or more. The rearrangement links TRBV14 to TRBJ2-1, with D unclear. V was cut by 0 bases and J by 4 bases, with 4 bases left in between. The CDR3 is 13 amino acids. The germline V gene encodes CDR1 SGHDN and CDR2 FVKESK. The CDR3 DNA sequence: TGTGCCAGCAGCCAAGACAGGTACAATGAGCAGTTCTTC. The encoded protein is CASSQDRYNEQFF. Filled out from reference TRBV14 and TRBJ2-1, the complete variable domain reads EAGVTQFPSHSVIEKGQTVTLRCDPISGHDNLYWYRRVMGKEIKFLLHFVKESKQDESGMPNNRFLAERTGGTYSTLKVQPAELEDSGVYFCASSQDRYNEQFFGPGTRLTVL.

This clonotype has a handful of counts. This chain links TRBV7-9 with TRBJ2-5; 7 positions agree with TRBD2. J was trimmed by 1 base and V by 3 bases; bases with no gene match: 8. This CDR3 contains 16 residues. Germline CDR1 and CDR2: SEHNR and FQNEAQ (reference sequence). The CDR3 DNA sequence: TGTGCCAGCAGCTTCTTAGACGGGAGGCCCCAAGAGACCCAGTACTTC. Translation: CASSFLDGRPQETQYF.